The 24 T cell receptor beta chains below were found in one sample sequenced in a study of technical replicates of blood from a handful of donors. The protocol was immunoSEQ multiplex PCR, while the TCRdb copy is restricted to in-frame clones and leaves out a portion. There are under 100,000 clones in the sample; about 96% occur only once, and just over 0.3% lies in the top ten. Specimen: T cells isolated from PBMCs. The receptors were gathered from a human donor in good health.

The J gene is TRBJ2-7, the V gene TRBV9; TRBD1 matches 12 bases. The CDR3 runs to 14 residues. V shed 3 bases, J shed 6 bases, and the junction held 4 bases outside the gene matches. Germline V lookup: CDR1 SGDLS, CDR2 YYNGEE. The CDR3 spells CASSAGTGGLEQYF. The CDR3 DNA sequence: TGTGCCAGCAGCGCCGGGACAGGGGGCCTCGAGCAGTACTTC.

This rearrangement joins TRBV29-1 to TRBJ2-2, with D maybe TRBD2 (5 bases). The V end lost 2 bases, the J end lost 4 bases, and 11 bases lay between the germline ends. This CDR3 region has 14 residues. Germline V lookup: CDR1 SQVTM, CDR2 ANQGSEA. The chain's CDR3 is CSVELGASTGELFF. The CDR3, as DNA: TGCAGCGTTGAACTGGGAGCCTCCACCGGGGAGCTGTTTTTT.

In DNA, the CDR3 is TGTGCCAGCAGTTATGAACTTTCTGGGGCCAACGTCCTGACTTTC. Protein: CASSYELSGANVLTF. This chain uses TRBV6-5 with TRBJ2-6, with D hard to call. V lost 3 bases and J lost 1, with 7 bases in between. Looked up from germline, CDR1 is MNHEY and CDR2 is SVGAGI. CDR3 length equals 15 residues.

CDR3: CASINDSLAEPQHF. DNA for the CDR3: TGTGCCAGTATCAATGACTCCCTGGCGGAGCCCCAGCATTTT. V is TRBV19 and J is TRBJ1-5; D remains ambiguous. Trimming shortened V by 7 bases and J by 8 bases, and 18 bases separated the two germline ends. From germline, CDR1 is LNHDA and CDR2 SQIVND (reference sequence). The CDR3 totals 14 residues.

The V gene is TRBV6-1, the J gene TRBJ2-5; D not certain. CDR1 and CDR2 (germline): MNHNS, SASEGT. This CDR3 is built from 13 residues. V was trimmed by 3 bases and J by 5 bases, leaving 10 bases between them. The CDR3 DNA is TGTGCCAGCAGTGACCGTCTAGTTGAGACCCAGTACTTC. It specifies CASSDRLVETQYF.

The chain joins TRBV15 to TRBJ1-4; no firm D call. V was trimmed by 1 base and J by 6 bases, leaving 18 bases between them. Per germline, CDR1 LNHNV and CDR2 YYDKDF (reference sequence). This CDR3 comprises 17 residues. CDR3 coding DNA: TGTGCCACCAGCAGAGGAACCGCTCTCACTAAGGATGAAAAACTGTTTTTT. This encodes CATSRGTALTKDEKLFF. Complete variable domain (other parts from reference TRBV15 and TRBJ1-4): DAMVIQNPRYQVTQFGKPVTLSCSQTLNHNVMYWYQQKSSQAPKLLFHYYDKDFNNEADTPDNFQSRRPNTSFCFLDIRSPGLGDTAMYLCATSRGTALTKDEKLFFGSGTQLSVL.

The chain is built from TRBV27 and TRBJ2-1; TRBD2 matches at 9 bases. V lost 4 bases to trimming and J lost 2 bases; unmatched junction nucleotides: 12. The germline V gene encodes CDR1 MNHEY and CDR2 SMNVEV (reference sequence). This CDR3 has 18 amino acids. In DNA, the CDR3 is TGTGCCAGCAGTTCCCACTCAATAGCGGGAGTAACCTACAATGAGCAGTTCTTC. Its protein product is CASSSHSIAGVTYNEQFF.

The gene calls are TRBV30 and TRBJ2-7; TRBD2 matches 9 bases. This CDR3 is built from 17 residues. J gave up 3 bases and V 1 base, and 13 bases lay outside the gene matches. Looked up from germline, CDR1 is GTSNPN and CDR2 is SVGIG (reference sequence). DNA for the CDR3: TGTGCCTGGAGTGGTTTAGCGGGAGTAAGATTTGTCTACGAGCAGTACTTC. It specifies CAWSGLAGVRFVYEQYF.

This chain links TRBV9 with TRBJ1-4; D possibly corresponds to TRBD1 (5 bases). V lost 3 bases and J lost 2, with 11 bases in between. The CDR3 is 15 amino acids. Germline V gene data show CDR1 as SGDLS and CDR2 as YYNGEE. CDR3 protein: CASSGSGMTNEKLFF. CDR3 nucleotides: TGTGCCAGCAGCGGATCAGGGATGACTAATGAAAAACTGTTTTTT.

The J gene is TRBJ2-5, the V gene TRBV6-5, with 7 nucleotides matching TRBD1. Germline trimming cut 5 bases from V and 2 bases from J; bases unmatched to any gene: 5. The CDR3 is made up of 14 amino acids. Germline V CDR1 and CDR2: MNHEY, SVGAGI. CDR3 in amino acids: CASSQDRAQETQYF. The CDR3 DNA reads as TGTGCCAGCAGTCAAGACAGGGCGCAAGAGACCCAGTACTTC.

The CDR3 here is CASSLEGLAGVYEQFF. Written as DNA, the CDR3 is TGTGCCAGCAGCTTAGAAGGGCTAGCGGGGGTGTATGAGCAGTTCTTC. V gene TRBV7-8 combines with J gene TRBJ2-1, with 10 positions matching TRBD2. This CDR3 spans 16 amino acids. V was clipped by 1 base and J by 8 bases; unmatched bases: 8. CDR1 and CDR2 from the germline V gene are SGHVS and FQNEAQ.

The chain employs TRBV6-4 and TRBJ2-2, with D tentatively TRBD1 (6 bases). V was trimmed by 6 bases and J by 1 base, leaving 12 bases between them. The CDR3 sequence is 15 residues long. Germline V lookup: CDR1 MRHNA, CDR2 SNTAGT. The CDR3 DNA is TGTGCCAGCAGCCCGGGACACCAGAACACCGGGGAGCTGTTTTTT. Protein sequence: CASSPGHQNTGELFF.

The chain recombines TRBV11-3 with TRBJ2-6; 7 bases fit TRBD1. Germline CDR1 is SGHNT and CDR2 is YENEEA. Trimming took 5 bases from V and 3 from J; bases not matched to a gene: 10. The CDR3 has 17 residues. The DNA of the CDR3 is TGTGCCAGCAGCACCAGACAGGGTTCGGTTGGGGCCAACGTCCTGACTTTC. It specifies CASSTRQGSVGANVLTF.

The chain is built from TRBV6-4 and TRBJ2-1; D call uncertain. This CDR3 spans 13 amino acids. The V gene's germline CDR1 is MRHNA and CDR2 SNTAGT. Trimming removed 3 bases from V and 8 bases from J, with 11 bases in between. CDR3 amino acids: CASSEAFGDEQFF. CDR3 sequence (DNA): TGTGCCAGCAGTGAAGCGTTTGGTGATGAGCAGTTCTTC.

The chain joins TRBV7-9 to TRBJ2-1; D unclear. V was shortened by 8 bases and J by 6 bases, with 11 bases between the two germline ends. This CDR3 spans 12 amino acids. In germline, CDR1 is SEHNR, CDR2 FQNEAQ (reference sequence). The CDR3, as DNA: TGTGCCAGCGTTATCAGAGGCAATGAGCAGTTCTTC. This codes for CASVIRGNEQFF.

The rearrangement links TRBV27 to TRBJ1-1, with a possible D match to TRBD1 (6 bases). The CDR3 totals 14 residues. CDR1 and CDR2 from the germline V gene are MNHEY and SMNVEV (reference sequence). V shed 3 bases and J shed 2 bases, with 10 bases lying between them. The CDR3 loop is CASSFTGSNTEAFF. CDR3 DNA: TGTGCCAGCAGTTTCACAGGGAGCAACACTGAAGCTTTCTTT.

The chain links TRBV23-1 to TRBJ2-7, with 7 nucleotides matching TRBD1. TRBV23-1 is marked as an open reading frame, function uncertain. The CDR3 spans 14 residues. Losses at the gene ends were 2 bases for V and 3 bases for J; bases not matched to a gene: 4. The CDR3 loop reads CASSQRQGNYEQYF. The DNA of the CDR3 is TGCGCCAGCAGTCAACGACAGGGCAACTACGAGCAGTACTTC.

V is TRBV27 and J is TRBJ2-1; 12 nucleotides match TRBD2. The V segment lost 5 bases and the J segment 8 bases; nucleotides outside the gene matches: 7. This CDR3 region has 15 residues. CDR1 MNHEY and CDR2 SMNVEV come from the germline V gene (reference sequence). In DNA, the CDR3 is TGTGCCAGCAGTACCCTAGCGGGAGGGCCCTATGAGCAGTTCTTC. This codes for CASSTLAGGPYEQFF.

The chain carries TRBV5-1 and TRBJ2-7; 7 positions agree with TRBD1. The CDR3 is made up of 13 amino acids. With 4 bases clipped from V and 3 bases from J, the junction kept 4 bases outside the gene matches. Per germline, CDR1 SGHRS and CDR2 YFSETQ. The CDR3 spells CASSPWDSYEQYF. CDR3 DNA: TGCGCCAGCAGCCCTTGGGACAGCTACGAGCAGTACTTC.

The rearrangement uses TRBV28 and TRBJ1-3; no firm D call. V lost 6 bases and J lost 1, with 16 bases in between. Germline CDR1 MDHEN, CDR2 SYDVKM. The CDR3 has 16 amino acids. CDR3 residues: CASRRDVTISGNTIYF. The CDR3 bases are TGTGCCAGCAGGAGAGACGTTACTATTTCTGGAAACACCATATATTTT.

This chain links TRBV5-4 with TRBJ2-5; TRBD2 matches 11 bases. The length of the CDR3 is 16 residues. V shed 2 bases and J 5 bases; nucleotides not matched to a gene: 8. Germline loops: CDR1 SGHNT, CDR2 YYREEE (reference sequence). CDR3 in DNA: TGTGCCAGCAGCTTCGAACTAGCGGGAGAGGGGGAGACCCAGTACTTC. Translating gives CASSFELAGEGETQYF.

The V call is TRBV10-3, the J call TRBJ2-3; the match to TRBD2 covers 10 bases. Germline V gene lookup returns CDR1 ENHRY and CDR2 SYGVKD. The CDR3 loop spans 15 amino acids. J lost 2 bases, V lost 2 bases, and 1 base had no gene match. The CDR3 bases are TGTGCCATCAGTGAGACTAGCGGGGTCACAGATACGCAGTATTTT. It translates to CAISETSGVTDTQYF.

The chain has TRBV2 and TRBJ1-1; D uncertain. The CDR3 extends over 12 amino acids. Germline-derived CDR1 and CDR2 are SNHLY and FYNNEI. The V end lost 0 bases, the J end lost 8 bases, and 7 bases lay between the germline ends. Here the CDR3 reads CASSEALREAFF. The CDR3 nucleotides read TGTGCCAGCAGTGAAGCGCTTAGAGAAGCTTTCTTT.

V is TRBV4-1 and J is TRBJ2-7; maybe TRBD2 (6 bases). V lost 3 bases and J 3 bases, leaving 18 bases between the germline ends. CDR3 length equals 16 residues. Germline CDR1 is MGHRA and CDR2 is YSYEKL. The DNA for the CDR3 is TGCGCCAGCAGCCAGGGGCTCACTAGCACCTACTACGAGCAGTACTTC. This translates into CASSQGLTSTYYEQYF.